One sample yielded the 14 T cell receptor beta chains listed below, sequenced in a study of blood T cell repertoires in COVID-19. Sequencing used immunoSEQ multiplex PCR; TCRdb keeps in-frame clones, though not all of them. The profile shows 250,000 or so clones, about 90% of them singletons. Material: peripheral blood. The receptors come from a woman aged 40 to 50 who had recovered from COVID-19.

V usage is TRBV2 and J usage is TRBJ1-2; TRBD1 is a possible D gene (5 bases). The CDR3 loop spans 13 amino acids. CDR1 is SNHLY and CDR2 is FYNNEI in the germline V gene. V was trimmed by 7 bases and J by 5 bases, leaving 14 bases between them. DNA of the CDR3: TGTGCCAGCACCTCCGACAGTTATTATGGCTACACCTTC. It yields the protein CASTSDSYYGYTF.

This chain connects TRBV18 to TRBJ2-6; weak D call: TRBD2 (7 bases). Per the germline V gene, CDR1 is KGHSH and CDR2 is LQKENI. The CDR3 consists of 15 residues. V dropped 5 bases and J dropped 2 bases, with 10 bases sitting between them. The CDR3 is CASSEGGPGANVLTF. The CDR3 DNA sequence: TGTGCCAGCTCAGAGGGGGGGCCTGGGGCCAACGTCCTGACTTTC.

This chain joins TRBV5-4 and TRBJ1-2, with a possible D match to TRBD1 (6 bases). The CDR3 runs 15 residues. Germline CDR1 reads SGHNT; CDR2 reads YYREEE (reference sequence). Trimming stripped 4 bases from V and 4 bases from J, with 17 bases between. CDR3 amino acids: CASSPGRGSTYGYTF. The CDR3 coding sequence is TGTGCCAGCAGCCCAGGCAGGGGTTCCACCTATGGCTACACCTTC.

The chain uses TRBV28 and TRBJ1-2, with D possibly matching TRBD1 (6 bases). Germline assignment: CDR1 MDHEN and CDR2 SYDVKM. The CDR3 extends over 14 amino acids. Trimming left V 3 bases short and J 8 bases short, with 16 bases between. The CDR3 sequence: CASSLGRGEGGYTF. CDR3 DNA sequence: TGTGCCAGCAGTTTGGGGAGGGGGGAAGGCGGCTACACCTTC.

The chain recombines TRBV19 with TRBJ1-2; D is unclear. CDR3 length: 15 amino acids. Trimming took off 3 bases at V and 0 bases at J, with 11 bases between the two ends. Looked up from germline, CDR1 is LNHDA and CDR2 is SQIVND (reference sequence). CDR3 protein: CASSILPVPNYGYTF. CDR3 DNA sequence: TGTGCCAGTAGTATTCTGCCGGTCCCTAACTATGGCTACACCTTC. The full variable domain, its missing parts supplied by reference TRBV19 and TRBJ1-2, is DGGITQSPKYLFRKEGQNVTLSCEQNLNHDAMYWYRQDPGQGLRLIYYSQIVNDFQKGDIAEGYSVSREKKESFPLTVTSAQKNPTAFYLCASSILPVPNYGYTFGSGTRLTVV.

This clone was seen a few times. The genes are TRBV9 and TRBJ2-3; 7 bases are shared with TRBD1. CDR1 is SGDLS and CDR2 is YYNGEE in the germline V gene. The CDR3 runs 14 residues. V shed 3 bases and J 3 bases; nucleotides not matched to a gene: 4. CDR3 amino acids: CASSGQGETDTQYF. The CDR3 bases are TGTGCCAGCAGCGGACAGGGTGAGACAGATACGCAGTATTTT.

The chain recombines TRBV29-1 with TRBJ1-1; TRBD1 might be the D (6 bases). Germline V gene sequence: CDR1 SQVTM, CDR2 ANQGSEA. Between the trimmed V and J ends, which lost 4 bases and 5 bases, there was a span of 20 bases. This CDR3 spans 15 amino acids. In DNA, the CDR3 is TGCAGCGTTGCCGACCCCAGGGGCGCGAGAACTGAAGCTTTCTTT. Protein sequence: CSVADPRGARTEAFF.

The chain joins TRBV19 to TRBJ2-4; no reliable D call. CDR1 is LNHDA and CDR2 is SQIVND in the germline V gene (reference sequence). The CDR3 sequence is 15 residues long. The V end lost 6 bases, the J end lost 3 bases, and 15 bases lay between the germline ends. The CDR3 is CASSPLARVKNIQYF. DNA of the CDR3: TGTGCCAGTAGCCCCCTCGCCCGGGTCAAAAACATTCAGTACTTC.

This clone appeared a single time. The chain joins TRBV19 to TRBJ2-5; 12 nucleotides line up with TRBD1. Germline CDR1 is LNHDA and CDR2 is SQIVND (reference sequence). This CDR3 comprises 14 residues. V shed 9 bases, J shed 5 bases, and the junction held 7 bases outside the gene matches. The CDR3 nucleotides are TGTGCCAGCACCGGGACAGGGGGCGGCGAGACCCAGTACTTC. This gives the protein CASTGTGGGETQYF.

The genes are TRBV10-3 and TRBJ1-1, with D maybe TRBD1 (6 bases). This CDR3 is 13 amino acids long. V was pared by 6 bases and J by 4 bases, with 12 bases between. The germline V gene encodes CDR1 ENHRY and CDR2 SYGVKD. CDR3 sequence (DNA): TGTGCCATCAGCAGAATACAGGGCACTGAAGCTTTCTTT. Translated: CAISRIQGTEAFF.

This chain joins TRBV7-9 and TRBJ1-1, with TRBD1 matching over 10 bases. Germline values: CDR1 SEHNR, CDR2 FQNEAQ (reference sequence). V lost 5 bases, J lost 4 bases, and 19 bases stayed unmatched. The CDR3 is made up of 19 amino acids. The CDR3 sequence is CASSALGGGDRGLPTEAFF. In DNA, the CDR3 is TGTGCCAGCAGCGCACTGGGGGGAGGGGACAGGGGACTCCCCACTGAAGCTTTCTTT.

The table lists this clone with a few counts. V gene TRBV11-2 combines with J gene TRBJ1-1, with no clear D. CDR3 length: 14 residues. The V gene's germline CDR1 is SGHAT and CDR2 FQNNGV. The V end lost 5 bases, the J end lost 5 bases, and 15 bases lay between the germline ends. The CDR3 loop reads CASSPVRGGTEAFF. The CDR3 nucleotides are TGTGCCAGCAGCCCCGTTCGGGGAGGTACTGAAGCTTTCTTT.

The gene calls are TRBV6-6 and TRBJ1-2; weak D call: TRBD1 (5 bases). V lost 2 bases and J lost 5, with 9 bases in between. Germline lookup yields CDR1 MNHNY and CDR2 SVGAGI (reference sequence). This CDR3 is built from 13 residues. The CDR3 spells CASSYGEGYGYTF. DNA for the CDR3: TGTGCCAGCAGTTACGGGGAGGGGTATGGCTACACCTTC.

This clone was recorded a few times. The chain combines TRBV2 with TRBJ1-1; 8 bases line up with TRBD1. CDR1 and CDR2 (germline): SNHLY, FYNNEI. This CDR3 is built from 13 residues. J lost 3 bases, V lost 6 bases, and 3 bases had no gene match. Here the CDR3 reads CASRQGVDTEAFF. CDR3 bases: TGTGCCAGCAGACAGGGGGTAGACACTGAAGCTTTCTTT.